These T cell receptor beta chains were read from a single sample in a study of long-term antiretroviral therapy in people with HIV. Sequenced by immunoSEQ multiplex PCR; TCRdb stores in-frame clones only, minus some. The sample lists under 35,000 clones, 94% occurring once. Sample: unsorted PBMCs, taken around 5.5 years after starting antiretroviral therapy. These receptor sequences come from a woman between 45 and 60 years old with HIV. CDR3s include the opening cysteine and the closing phenylalanine or tryptophan. The D gene is left open where the match is weak.

.,TRBV30,TRBJ1-2,CAWSPPSLGYGYTF
.,TRBV11-2,TRBJ2-3,CASSYTSTDTQYF
TRBD1,TRBV11-1,TRBJ1-1,CASSFRTGGTEAFF
.,TRBV20-1,TRBJ2-5,CSRWKGETQYF
.,TRBV7-2,TRBJ1-6,CASSKDGYNSPLHF
.,TRBV19,TRBJ1-4,CASSILGDATNEKLFF
TRBD1,TRBV29-1,TRBJ2-7,CSVLGTAYEQYF
.,TRBV27,TRBJ1-6,CASSFTRDTLNSPLHF
.,TRBV7-8,TRBJ1-6,CASSLIAPKGNSPLHF
.,TRBV5-6,TRBJ2-1,CASSLPKHNEQFF
.,TRBV27,TRBJ1-3,CASSSTNRGNTIYF
TRBD1,TRBV7-8,TRBJ2-7,CASSIVPGQGPYEQYF
TRBD2,TRBV5-1,TRBJ2-7,CASSLGGTSFNEQYF
.,TRBV19,TRBJ2-1,CASSPYHSSYNEQFF
TRBD1,TRBV5-1,TRBJ1-1,CASSFQGDTEAFF
TRBD1,TRBV6-6,TRBJ2-2,CASSQQGYTGELFF
TRBD1,TRBV5-1,TRBJ1-5,CASSLGQGGQPQHF
TRBD2,TRBV9,TRBJ2-7,CASSVNPSGGYEQYF
.,TRBV5-1,TRBJ1-3,CASSGTTGNTIYF
.,TRBV7-9,TRBJ1-4,CASRRALSPTTNEKLFF
TRBD1,TRBV27,TRBJ1-1,CASSSSGQAYTEAFF
TRBD2,TRBV4-2,TRBJ2-3,CASSQNPGLAGGHDTQYF
TRBD2,TRBV7-2,TRBJ2-3,CASSALTSGGFTDTQYF
.,TRBV7-9,TRBJ1-1,CASNPRQGAEAFF
.,TRBV11-2,TRBJ2-5,CASSLVGMETQYF
.,TRBV11-2,TRBJ1-2,CASSPPPGNGYTF
TRBD2,TRBV5-5,TRBJ2-5,CASSLRELAGGQGTQYF
.,TRBV2,TRBJ1-6,CASSDPGRLIPLHF
.,TRBV7-9,TRBJ2-7,CASSLGSYEQYF
TRBD1,TRBV5-5,TRBJ1-3,CASSLERTGSGNTIYF
TRBD1,TRBV7-6,TRBJ2-7,CASSLVVTGGEQYF
TRBD1,TRBV2,TRBJ1-1,CASSWDRMNTEAFF
TRBD1,TRBV13,TRBJ1-3,CASSDGTGYIGSGNTIYF
TRBD1,TRBV25-1,TRBJ2-5,CASSDPTGGTLQETQYF
.,TRBV30,TRBJ2-3,CAWRMGGGDTQYF
TRBD1,TRBV2,TRBJ1-4,CASVGQGATNEKLFF
TRBD2,TRBV2,TRBJ2-2,CASSLAGGPGGELFF